The T cell receptor (beta chain) described here comes from a study of cytomegalovirus exposure and HLA in healthy donors. In the study overall: Genotyping of some 400 donors showed that about 84% belonged to the Caucasian-associated ancestry cluster.

V lost 8 bases to trimming and J lost 6 bases; unmatched junction nucleotides: 12. The CDR3 covers 16 residues. In germline, CDR1 is SGHNT, CDR2 YYREEE (reference sequence). The PCR was carried out with 60 Vbeta primers and 13 Jbeta primers. The method was immunoSEQ multiplex PCR; TCRdb's version includes in-frame clones alone and lacks a portion of them. The table lists 150,000 to 200,000 clones, more than 60% of them singletons. This clone was observed a handful of times. Sequenced material: PBMCs. The rearrangement joins TRBV5-4 to TRBJ2-3; 13 nucleotides line up with TRBD2. The sequence came from a woman aged 35 to 49 in good health and CMV-seropositive. CDR3 nucleotides: TGTGCCAGTAGATATTGGACTAGCGGGAGAACTGATACGCAGTATTTT. Its translation: CASRYWTSGRTDTQYF.